Presented here are 7 T cell receptor beta chains from one specimen sequenced in a study of shared clonotypes between healthy human individuals. Assay used: immunoSEQ multiplex PCR; TCRdb lists only in-frame clones, some missing. The data show about 590,000 clones, nearly 97% seen once. Naivety among CD8 cells was defined by CD45RO negativity and positive CCR7 selection, thereby excluding terminally differentiated effector memory CD45RA+ cells. Specimen: naive CD8+ T cells sorted from blood. Receptors originate from a woman aged 30 to 39 in good health.

The chain joins TRBV27 to TRBJ2-1; the match to TRBD1 covers 7 bases. The CDR3 runs to 14 residues. CDR1 is MNHEY and CDR2 is SMNVEV in the germline V gene (reference sequence). With 0 bases clipped from V and 5 bases from J, the junction kept 1 base outside the gene matches. As DNA, the CDR3 is TGTGCCAGCAGTTTATCGACAGGGCACAATGAGCAGTTCTTC. Translation gives CASSLSTGHNEQFF.

The chain joins TRBV11-3 to TRBJ1-1; no clear D gene. This CDR3 has 13 amino acids. Trimming cost V 3 bases and J 1 base, with 6 bases left between them. CDR1 is SGHNT, CDR2 YENEEA, per germline. DNA of the CDR3: TGTGCCAGCAGCTTTGAGCCGAACACTGAAGCTTTCTTT. Protein product: CASSFEPNTEAFF.

With regard to this clone: The junction differs from germline at one of its ends, possibly a read error. The chain employs TRBV2 and TRBJ2-1; D is uncertain. In germline, CDR1 is SNHLY, CDR2 FYNNEI. This CDR3 region has 13 residues. The CDR3 nucleotides are TGTGCCAGCAGTGAAGACTCATACAGTGAGCAGTTCTTC. Protein product: CASSEDSYSEQFF.

The chain uses TRBV2 and TRBJ2-1, with 7 bases lining up with TRBD2. Looked up from germline, CDR1 is SNHLY and CDR2 is FYNNEI. CDR3 length: 15 amino acids. The junction had 11 bases not matched to a gene; V was cut back by 4 bases and J by 8 bases. Here the CDR3 reads CASSGFELASHEQFF. CDR3 nucleotide sequence: TGTGCCAGCAGTGGATTCGAACTAGCGTCCCATGAGCAGTTCTTC.

The rearrangement joins TRBV9 to TRBJ1-5, with D possibly TRBD1 on 5 matching bases. The CDR3 consists of 15 residues. Trimming shortened V by 3 bases and J by 6 bases, and 16 bases separated the two germline ends. Looked up from germline, CDR1 is SGDLS and CDR2 is YYNGEE. This chain's CDR3 is CASSADQGEGQPQHF. As DNA, the CDR3 is TGTGCCAGCAGCGCCGACCAAGGGGAGGGTCAGCCCCAGCATTTT.

The rearrangement links TRBV7-7 to TRBJ2-1; 9 bases fit TRBD2. J gave up 4 bases and V 1 base, and 5 bases lay outside the gene matches. There are 16 residues in the CDR3. Germline V gene data show CDR1 as SSHAT and CDR2 as FNYEAQ (reference sequence). The CDR3 reads CASSLDRAGGYNEQFF. The CDR3 coding sequence is TGTGCCAGCAGCTTAGATAGAGCGGGAGGTTACAATGAGCAGTTCTTC.

V and J are TRBV2 and TRBJ1-5, with 9 bases lining up with TRBD1. Looked up from germline, CDR1 is SNHLY and CDR2 is FYNNEI. This CDR3 has 14 amino acids. Trimming cost V 6 bases and J 4 bases; bases outside gene matches: 4. CDR3 coding DNA: TGTGCCAGCAGAGAGACAGGGGGGAATCAGCCCCAGCATTTT. This codes for CASRETGGNQPQHF.